This T cell receptor (beta chain) comes out of a study of T cells after posttransplantation cyclophosphamide. Germline V lookup: CDR1 SGHTS, CDR2 YDEGEE. Between the trimmed V and J ends, which lost 4 bases and 4 bases, there was a span of 17 bases. This CDR3 has 15 residues. On this clone itself: Its antigen is undetermined.

Sequencing was performed with immunoSEQ multiplex PCR; in TCRdb, only in-frame clones are kept and a portion is missing. The sample has some 11,000 clones, around 81% seen once. A marrow graft followed busulfan-fludarabine conditioning, with cyclophosphamide on days +3 and +4. General study findings and limits: Later post-transplant blood repertoires were often dominated by donor CD8+ memory clones. Recipient CMV seropositivity and CMV reactivation strongly tracked TRB clonality. Tissue-infiltrating T cells from skin or gut overlapped little with blood T cells.

The sequences come from PBMCs, collected approximately 1,800 days after allogeneic stem cell transplant with posttransplant cyclophosphamide. This TCR was sampled from a female patient aged 50 to 65 who received an allogeneic stem cell transplant from a related donor, was CMV-positive, and had no GVHD. Some T cells may have come from the graft donor. V and J are TRBV5-8 and TRBJ1-2; no firm D call. The CDR3 sequence: CASSRRTGMAYGYTF. The DNA for the CDR3 is TGTGCCAGCAGCAGGAGGACGGGAATGGCCTATGGCTACACCTTC.